These 28 T cell receptor beta chains share one sample of origin, sequenced in a study of identifying expanded T cells in peripheral blood. The data were produced by immunoSEQ multiplex PCR, yet TCRdb's version contains in-frame clones alone and is incomplete. The sample lists about 78,000 clones; about 83% were seen once. Sequencing was done on a sample of blood. The source of these receptors is a person aged 18 to 69 in good health.

The chain is built from TRBV9 and TRBJ2-1; D is uncertain. The CDR3 contains 12 residues. The V and J ends lost 0 bases and 6 bases respectively, with 4 bases between them. Germline values: CDR1 SGDLS, CDR2 YYNGEE. CDR3: CASSVEINEQFF. The CDR3, as DNA: TGTGCCAGCAGCGTAGAGATCAATGAGCAGTTCTTC.

This clone has a handful of counts. This sequence joins TRBV7-2 and TRBJ1-2; D is undetermined. Germline CDR1 reads SGHTA; CDR2 reads FQGNSA. The V end lost 5 bases, the J end lost 1 base, and 14 bases lay between the germline ends. The CDR3 has 15 residues. CDR3 in DNA: TGTGCCAGCAGCGTCCGGGCCGCGGGTAACTATGGCTACACCTTC. Protein product: CASSVRAAGNYGYTF.

This rearrangement joins TRBV28 to TRBJ2-5; 9 bases line up with TRBD1. V trimming: 4 bases; J trimming: 1 base; junction bases outside the gene matches: 4. The germline V gene has CDR1 MDHEN and CDR2 SYDVKM. This CDR3 has 15 amino acids. CDR3 in amino acids: CASSSTGGSQETQYF. In nucleotides, the CDR3 is TGTGCCAGCAGTTCGACAGGGGGTTCCCAAGAGACCCAGTACTTC.

This clone was detected only once. The rearrangement uses TRBV19 and TRBJ2-1, with 9 bases that match TRBD2. In germline, CDR1 is LNHDA, CDR2 SQIVND (reference sequence). CDR3 length: 14 amino acids. After removal of 5 bases from V and 13 bases from J, the junction contained 12 bases not matched to a gene. In nucleotides, the CDR3 is TGTGCCAGTAGTGCCCAGCGGGAGGACTTTGGACAGTTCTTC. It encodes CASSAQREDFGQFF.

This clone was recorded a few times. The chain uses TRBV6-1 and TRBJ2-1; weak D call: TRBD2 (6 bases). Trimming took 4 bases from V and 10 from J, leaving 20 bases between them. The CDR3 loop spans 15 amino acids. CDR1 is MNHNS, CDR2 SASEGT, per germline. The CDR3 sequence is CASSATSFSGGEQFF. DNA for the CDR3: TGTGCCAGCAGTGCCACTAGCTTCTCTGGCGGCGAGCAGTTCTTC.

V is TRBV19 and J is TRBJ1-4; D is ambiguous. Germline V gene data show CDR1 as LNHDA and CDR2 as SQIVND (reference sequence). The CDR3 is made up of 15 amino acids. With 4 bases removed from V and 6 bases from J, the gap between germline ends came to 15 bases. The CDR3 DNA reads TGTGCCAGTAGTAGCCCGGGGTCGGTTGATGAAAAACTGTTTTTT. Amino acid sequence: CASSSPGSVDEKLFF.

The genes are TRBV7-8 and TRBJ2-5; unclear D gene. In germline, CDR1 is SGHVS, CDR2 FQNEAQ. The CDR3 length is 13 residues. The V and J ends lost 4 bases and 3 bases respectively, with 9 bases between them. The CDR3 DNA sequence: TGTGCCAGCAGCTACTACTTAAAAGAGACCCAGTACTTC. The encoded protein is CASSYYLKETQYF. Full variable domain (missing parts from reference TRBV7-8 and TRBJ2-5): GAGVSQSPRYKVAKRGQDVALRCDPISGHVSLFWYQQALGQGPEFLTYFQNEAQLDKSGLPSDRFFAERPEGSVSTLKIQRTQQEDSAVYLCASSYYLKETQYFGPGTRLLVL.

The chain carries TRBV6-5 and TRBJ1-1; D unresolved. CDR1 is MNHEY and CDR2 is SVGAGI in the germline V gene. This CDR3 contains 15 residues. V lost 0 bases and J 0 bases, leaving 8 bases between the germline ends. CDR3 bases: TGTGCCAGCAGTTACTCCCGCAGCATGAACACTGAAGCTTTCTTT. Translating gives CASSYSRSMNTEAFF.

The J gene is TRBJ2-3, the V gene TRBV6-6; D may be TRBD1 or TRBD2 (5 bases each). The CDR3 runs 13 residues. Deletions cut 4 bases from V and 2 bases from J, with 7 bases between. Germline values: CDR1 MNHNY, CDR2 SVGAGI (reference sequence). Here the CDR3 DNA reads TGTGCCAGCAGTTGGGGGAACACAGATACGCAGTATTTT. Translation gives CASSWGNTDTQYF.

The chain recombines TRBV19 with TRBJ2-7, with TRBD1 identical over 11 bases. Trimming removed 7 bases from V and 7 bases from J; junction bases left unmatched: 9. Germline assignment: CDR1 LNHDA and CDR2 SQIVND (reference sequence). The CDR3 extends over 14 amino acids. The CDR3 here is CASNRRTGGSEQYF. The CDR3 bases are TGTGCCAGTAATCGAAGGACAGGGGGCAGTGAGCAGTACTTC.

The CDR3 reads CASSPREDEQYF. Written as DNA, the CDR3 is TGTGCCAGCTCACCACGGGAAGACGAGCAGTACTTC. The chain combines TRBV18 with TRBJ2-7; no definite D call. The CDR3 contains 12 residues. Germline CDR1 and CDR2: KGHSH and LQKENI. The ends were cut back, 1 base at V and 5 bases at J, with 6 bases in the middle.

This clone appeared a single time. V usage is TRBV11-2 and J usage is TRBJ2-1, with 9 bases fitting TRBD2. The CDR3 loop spans 15 amino acids. The germline gives CDR1 SGHAT, CDR2 FQNNGV. V shed 1 base, J shed 9 bases, and the junction held 7 bases outside the gene matches. The CDR3 DNA follows: TGTGCCAGCAGCTTAGTTAGCGGGAGATACGGTGAGCAGTTCTTC. This codes for CASSLVSGRYGEQFF.

This clone appeared a few times. The chain employs TRBV4-3 and TRBJ2-1, with TRBD2 matching 13 bases. Germline CDR1 reads LGHNA; CDR2 reads YSLEER. CDR3 length: 22 amino acids. V shed 0 bases and J 10 bases; nucleotides not matched to a gene: 24. The chain's CDR3 is CASSQEKTRGDLTSGRAGEQFF. The CDR3 DNA sequence: TGCGCCAGCAGCCAAGAAAAGACCAGGGGGGATCTTACTAGCGGGAGGGCCGGGGAGCAGTTCTTC.

The CDR3 DNA reads TGTGCCAGCAGTCTTTTCCAGTACACAGATACGCAGTATTTT. Its protein product is CASSLFQYTDTQYF. The rearrangement uses TRBV27 and TRBJ2-3; D is undetermined. The CDR3 runs 14 residues. Germline CDR1 is MNHEY and CDR2 is SMNVEV (reference sequence). Trimming removed 5 bases at V and 2 bases at J, with 11 bases between.

The chain couples TRBV19 to TRBJ1-5; maybe TRBD1 (6 bases). The CDR3 has 18 residues. The ends were cut back, 6 bases at V and 5 bases at J, with 26 bases in the middle. CDR1 is LNHDA and CDR2 is SQIVND in the germline V gene (reference sequence). CDR3 in DNA: TGTGCCAGTAGCATGTACGCTACCGCCAGGGGCTCTGATCAGCCCCAGCATTTT. It encodes CASSMYATARGSDQPQHF.

This rearrangement joins TRBV19 to TRBJ2-2, with 8 bases lining up with TRBD1. This CDR3 is 14 amino acids long. Germline lookup yields CDR1 LNHDA and CDR2 SQIVND (reference sequence). V lost 9 bases and J lost 5; bases outside the gene matches: 8. CDR3 bases: TGTGCCAGCCGGGACAGGACCCCGACCGGGGAGCTGTTTTTT. It codes for CASRDRTPTGELFF.

The chain uses TRBV7-8 and TRBJ2-1; D gene unclear. V was pared by 1 base and J by 2 bases, with 6 bases between. CDR1 and CDR2 from the germline V gene are SGHVS and FQNEAQ. The CDR3 totals 14 residues. CDR3 region: CASSLDPAYNEQFF. The CDR3 DNA is TGTGCCAGCAGCTTAGACCCCGCCTACAATGAGCAGTTCTTC.

This clone came up once. The chain's CDR3 is CSVVISSSGNTIYF. The DNA for the CDR3 is TGCAGCGTTGTAATATCCTCCTCTGGAAACACCATATATTTT. The chain couples TRBV29-1 to TRBJ1-3; D remains unclear. Trimming left V 4 bases short and J 0 bases short, with 10 bases between. This CDR3 region has 14 residues. The V gene's germline CDR1 is SQVTM and CDR2 ANQGSEA.

V and J are TRBV18 and TRBJ2-7, with a weak D call TRBD2 (6 bases). The CDR3 runs to 14 residues. Germline loops: CDR1 KGHSH, CDR2 LQKENI. Trimming took 3 bases from V and 3 from J, leaving 12 bases between them. CDR3 in amino acids: CASSPGTSHYEQYF. The CDR3 DNA reads as TGTGCCAGCTCACCCGGGACTTCTCACTACGAGCAGTACTTC.

The rearrangement links TRBV29-1 to TRBJ1-2; 12 positions match TRBD1. The ends lost 4 bases at V and 8 bases at J; junction bases unmatched: 11. This CDR3 is 15 amino acids long. Per germline, CDR1 SQVTM and CDR2 ANQGSEA. The DNA for the CDR3 is TGCAGCGTTGCTCTCTCCGGGACAGGGGGCGGGGGCTACACCTTC. This encodes CSVALSGTGGGGYTF.

This clone was detected only once. The chain uses TRBV5-8 and TRBJ1-3, with D perhaps TRBD1 (6 bases). Trimming removed 4 bases at V and 3 bases at J, with 17 bases between. Germline V gene data show CDR1 as SGHTS and CDR2 as YDEGEE. The CDR3 consists of 16 residues. The CDR3 DNA follows: TGTGCCAGCAGCCCCAGGGGTGCCGTCGTTGGAAACACCATATATTTT. This translates into CASSPRGAVVGNTIYF.

V gene TRBV7-2 combines with J gene TRBJ2-2; D uncertain. This CDR3 spans 14 amino acids. The germline V and J ends were trimmed by 1 base and 1 base, with 4 bases remaining between them. Germline V gives CDR1 SGHTA, CDR2 FQGNSA. The CDR3 DNA reads as TGTGCCAGCAGCTTAGATGGGAACACCGGGGAGCTGTTTTTT. This codes for CASSLDGNTGELFF.

This chain's CDR3 is CASSSYRAANEKLFF. Here the CDR3 DNA reads TGTGCCAGCAGTTCATACAGGGCGGCTAATGAAAAACTGTTTTTT. The gene calls are TRBV6-5 and TRBJ1-4, with D possibly matching TRBD1 (6 bases). This CDR3 is 15 amino acids long. Germline V gene lookup returns CDR1 MNHEY and CDR2 SVGAGI. V was trimmed by 4 bases and J by 3 bases, leaving 12 bases between them.

This sequence joins TRBV5-8 and TRBJ2-3; 11 nucleotides match TRBD2. Trimming cost V 4 bases and J 2 bases; bases outside gene matches: 12. CDR1 and CDR2 from the germline V gene are SGHTS and YDEGEE. This CDR3 comprises 18 residues. CDR3 residues: CASSHQFETSGNTDTQYF. CDR3 bases: TGTGCCAGCAGCCACCAATTTGAGACTAGCGGGAACACAGATACGCAGTATTTT.

CDR3 nucleotides: TGTGCCAGCGCAGGGGGCCCCCATCAGCCCCAGCATTTT. Encoded protein: CASAGGPHQPQHF. The chain couples TRBV7-6 to TRBJ1-5, with 8 bases that match TRBD1. CDR3 length: 13 amino acids. Germline V gives CDR1 SGHVS, CDR2 FNYEAQ. Trimming removed 8 bases from V and 5 bases from J; junction bases left unmatched: 5.

This sequence joins TRBV5-3 and TRBJ2-7; possibly TRBD1 for D (5 bases). TRBV5-3 is flagged as an ORF with uncertain function. Trimming took 3 bases from V and 5 from J, leaving 6 bases between them. The CDR3 totals 11 residues. The CDR3 sequence is CARSSGNEQYF. The CDR3 DNA follows: TGTGCCAGAAGCTCAGGGAACGAGCAGTACTTC.

This clone appeared a single time. The CDR3 here is CASSFADLLGETQYF. The CDR3 DNA is TGTGCCAGCAGCTTCGCGGACCTCTTAGGAGAGACCCAGTACTTC. The gene calls are TRBV7-2 and TRBJ2-5; D gene ambiguous. Germline V lookup: CDR1 SGHTA, CDR2 FQGNSA. The V gene lost 3 bases and the J gene lost 4 bases, with 15 bases spanning the gap. The CDR3 covers 15 residues.

This clone occurred once. The chain uses TRBV4-3 and TRBJ2-3; D gene unclear. V lost 3 bases to trimming and J lost 2 bases, with 6 bases between them. Germline CDR1 and CDR2: LGHNA and YSLEER. The CDR3 covers 13 residues. CDR3 coding DNA: TGCGCCAGCAGCCACCCAAACACAGATACGCAGTATTTT. The encoded protein is CASSHPNTDTQYF.